A few counts support the clone carrying this TCR beta chain. This entry is derived from a study of regulatory T cells in long-lasting Graves disease. Documented time point: newly diagnosed GD, antithyroid drugs for less than 3 months. TCR sequences were obtained from RNA taken from PBMCs. An endocrinology department in Xi'an, China, recruited the patients. Arm-PCR of CDR3 regions and iRepertoire HTBI primers were used to build TCR beta libraries. From the multiplex PCR reads, TCRdb called clonotypes with MiXCR, one entry per CDR3 protein. The data show about 430,000 distinct CDR3 sequences, with about 15% seen just once and about 8.3% held by the top ten. This CDR3 comprises 14 residues. The V segment lost 1 base and the J segment 2 bases; nucleotides outside the gene matches: 2. The V gene's germline CDR1 is LNHDA and CDR2 SQIVND (reference sequence). These data also formed part of another study, on T cells in Graves' hyperthyroidism and ophthalmopathy. That work states: Each diagnosis was grounded in clinical symptoms, serum thyroxine and TRAb, thyroid ultrasound, and orbital computed tomography. TCR CDR3 regions were first amplified by RT-PCR with HTBI primers.

This TCR came from a woman in her forties with Graves disease. The chain has TRBV19 and TRBJ2-7; 7 nucleotides line up with TRBD1. The sequencing used peripheral blood mononuclear cells (PBMCs), collected at new diagnosis, from a patient treated with antithyroid drugs. CDR3 sequence reads: CASSIATGAYEQYF. The CDR3 DNA reads TGTGCCAGTAGTATAGCTACAGGGGCCTACGAGCAGTACTTC. The full variable domain, completed using reference TRBV19 and TRBJ2-7, is DGGITQSPKYLFRKEGQNVTLSCEQNLNHDAMYWYRQDPGQGLRLIYYSQIVNDFQKGDIAEGYSVSREKKESFPLTVTSAQKNPTAFYLCASSIATGAYEQYFGPGTRLTVT.